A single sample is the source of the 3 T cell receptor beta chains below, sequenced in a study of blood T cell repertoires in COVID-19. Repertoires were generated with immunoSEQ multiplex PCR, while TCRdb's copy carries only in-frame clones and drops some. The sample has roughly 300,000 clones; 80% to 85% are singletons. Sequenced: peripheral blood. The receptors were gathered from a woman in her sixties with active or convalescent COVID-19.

The CDR3 is CASSQDQGGELFF. For the CDR3, the DNA is TGCGCCAGCAGCCAAGATCAGGGCGGGGAGCTGTTTTTT. The chain carries TRBV4-1 and TRBJ2-2; tentatively, D is TRBD1 (5 bases). The CDR3 is 13 amino acids. Trimming took 0 bases from V and 7 from J, leaving 6 bases between them. CDR1 and CDR2 (germline): MGHRA, YSYEKL.

CDR3 sequence reads: CGSRLRTGPETQYF. The DNA for the CDR3 is TGTGGCAGTCGTTTGCGGACAGGGCCGGAGACCCAGTACTTC. This chain links TRBV3-1 (or the pseudogene TRBV3-2) with TRBJ2-5; 8 nucleotides match TRBD1. CDR1 LGHDT and CDR2 YNNKEL come from the germline V gene (reference sequence). There are 14 residues in the CDR3.

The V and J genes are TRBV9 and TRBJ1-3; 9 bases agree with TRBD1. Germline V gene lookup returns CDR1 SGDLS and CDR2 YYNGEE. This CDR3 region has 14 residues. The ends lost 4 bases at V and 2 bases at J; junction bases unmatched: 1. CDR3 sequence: CASSRDRAGNTIYF. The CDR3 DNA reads TGTGCCAGCAGCCGGGACAGGGCTGGAAACACCATATATTTT.